Listed here are 11 T cell receptor beta chains from one sample, sequenced in a study of naive and memory T cell subsets. Both TRBC1 and TRBC2 were covered by a beta constant-region primer of two equimolar oligonucleotides. TCRdb passed the UMI-ligation and nested PCR reads through MiXCR, listing each CDR3 protein once. This table holds around 160,000 distinct CDR3 sequences, about a sixth found once. The source material was naive CD4+ T cells from blood. The source of these receptors is a human donor in good health.

This clonotype came up a few times. The chain carries TRBV29-1 and TRBJ1-1; D ambiguous. The germline CDR1 and CDR2 sequences are SQVTM and ANQGSEA. There are 11 residues in the CDR3. Trimming pared 6 bases from V and 10 bases from J, leaving 15 bases between. In DNA, the CDR3 is TGCAGCGTAACGGGATCCGTTGGAGCTTTCTTT. Amino acid sequence: CSVTGSVGAFF. The entire variable domain, with the rest obtained from reference TRBV29-1 and TRBJ1-1, is as follows: SAVISQKPSRDICQRGTSLTIQCQVDSQVTMMFWYRQQPGQSLTLIATANQGSEATYESGFVIDKFPISRPNLTFSTLTVSNMSPEDSSIYLCSVTGSVGAFFGQGTRLTVV.

The V gene is TRBV19, the J gene TRBJ2-7; D is possibly TRBD1 (7 bases). V lost 4 bases to trimming and J lost 3 bases, with 19 bases between them. The CDR3 length is 16 residues. Looked up from germline, CDR1 is LNHDA and CDR2 is SQIVND (reference sequence). CDR3 loop: CASSSLSRGDRYEQYF. The CDR3 DNA sequence: TGTGCCAGTAGTAGCCTCTCCAGGGGGGACCGCTACGAGCAGTACTTC.

This clonotype was observed a few times. The genes are TRBV20-1 and TRBJ2-7, with a possible D match to TRBD1 (5 bases). The V end lost 0 bases, the J end lost 3 bases, and 12 bases lay between the germline ends. Germline assignment: CDR1 DFQATT and CDR2 SNEGSKA (reference sequence). CDR3 length: 14 residues. In DNA, the CDR3 is TGCAGTGCTAGAGATCTCCGGCAGGGCTACGAGCAGTACTTC. Amino acids: CSARDLRQGYEQYF.

The chain employs TRBV7-8 and TRBJ1-5; tentatively, D is TRBD1 (6 bases). Trimming removed 5 bases at V and 4 bases at J, with 18 bases between. The CDR3 is 16 amino acids. In germline, CDR1 is SGHVS, CDR2 FQNEAQ. CDR3 region: CASSLRERQVNQPQHF. The CDR3 DNA is TGTGCCAGCAGCCTTAGGGAGAGACAGGTTAATCAGCCCCAGCATTTT.

This clonotype was detected a few times. The rearrangement links TRBV15 to TRBJ2-3; D not resolved. The CDR3 runs to 15 residues. Trimming took off 1 base at V and 6 bases at J, with 14 bases between the two ends. Germline V gene lookup returns CDR1 LNHNV and CDR2 YYDKDF (reference sequence). DNA of the CDR3: TGTGCCACCAGCAGAGTCCCTGACTTGGGGGATACGCAGTATTTT. It encodes CATSRVPDLGDTQYF.

This clonotype has a handful of counts. This rearrangement joins TRBV20-1 to TRBJ2-5; 14 bases are shared with TRBD2. The length of the CDR3 is 19 residues. V shed 2 bases and J 1 base; nucleotides not matched to a gene: 12. Germline CDR1 DFQATT, CDR2 SNEGSKA (reference sequence). The DNA for the CDR3 is TGCAGTGCTAGACTAACATCGGGACTAGCGGGAGTTAGCCAAGAGACCCAGTACTTC. Translation: CSARLTSGLAGVSQETQYF.

The rearrangement joins TRBV20-1 to TRBJ2-3; D is possibly TRBD1 (5 bases). Germline V gene sequence: CDR1 DFQATT, CDR2 SNEGSKA (reference sequence). Trimming pared 3 bases from V and 2 bases from J, leaving 15 bases between. This CDR3 region has 15 residues. The CDR3 DNA reads TGCAGTGCTAGGATCCAGGGATTATTCACAGATACGCAGTATTTT. It yields the protein CSARIQGLFTDTQYF.

The chain is built from TRBV24-1 and TRBJ2-5; no definite D call. V dropped 6 bases and J dropped 2 bases, with 15 bases sitting between them. Germline assignment: CDR1 KGHDR and CDR2 SFDVKD. The length of the CDR3 is 15 residues. CDR3 sequence (DNA): TGTGCCACCAGTAGATCGGACCTGGATCAAGAGACCCAGTACTTC. The encoded protein is CATSRSDLDQETQYF.

This clonotype has only a few counts. The J gene is TRBJ2-3, the V gene TRBV5-1; TRBD2 matches at 11 bases. The trim removed 7 bases at V and 2 bases at J, leaving 3 bases unmatched. This CDR3 has 14 amino acids. Germline-derived CDR1 and CDR2 are SGHRS and YFSETQ. The CDR3 DNA follows: TGCGCCAGCCGACTAGCGGGATACACAGATACGCAGTATTTT. Protein: CASRLAGYTDTQYF.

This chain links TRBV6-2 or TRBV6-3 with TRBJ1-2; D unresolved. Per the germline V gene, CDR1 is MNHEY and CDR2 is SVGEGT. This CDR3 spans 11 amino acids. V lost 5 bases and J lost 8, with 9 bases in between. CDR3 coding DNA: TGTGCCAGCAGTCGTGTTGGCGGCTACACCTTC. This codes for CASSRVGGYTF.

This clonotype was seen a handful of times. The rearrangement uses TRBV5-4 and TRBJ2-7, with a weak D call TRBD2 (6 bases). V gave up 4 bases and J gave up 5 bases, with 19 bases separating them. Germline assignment: CDR1 SGHNT and CDR2 YYREEE (reference sequence). The CDR3 is made up of 15 amino acids. As DNA, the CDR3 is TGTGCCAGCAGCCTTCCGGGTGGGGGGAAAAACGAGCAGTACTTC. Its protein is CASSLPGGGKNEQYF.